This T cell receptor beta chain was profiled in a study of blood T cell repertoires in COVID-19. As for the study in general: There were acute and convalescent COVID-19 samples, and they came from the United States, Italy and Spain.

In the original analysis: By means of reference gene primer amplification, nucleated cell counts were estimated. The data were produced by immunoSEQ multiplex PCR, yet TCRdb's version contains in-frame clones alone and is incomplete. Clone size and V and J calls were adopted from that table, with D and trimming inferred from the DNA. The profile shows about 160,000 clones, over 85% of them singletons. The sequence was obtained from a man aged 55 to 70 with active or convalescent COVID-19. Material: peripheral blood.

The CDR3 region is CASSLDPSNQPQHF. As DNA, the CDR3 is TGCGCCAGCAGCCTAGACCCTAGCAATCAGCCCCAGCATTTT. This chain links TRBV5-1 with TRBJ1-5; D remains unclear. This CDR3 is built from 14 residues. Germline values: CDR1 SGHRS, CDR2 YFSETQ. The V end was cut by 4 bases, the J end by 0 bases, with 8 bases between. Full variable domain (outside the CDR3, taken from reference TRBV5-1 and TRBJ1-5): KAGVTQTPRYLIKTRGQQVTLSCSPISGHRSVSWYQQTPGQGLQFLFEYFSETQRNKGNFPGRFSGRQFSNSRSEMNVSTLELGDSALYLCASSLDPSNQPQHFGDGTRLSIL.